This T cell receptor beta chain is from a study of cytomegalovirus exposure and HLA in healthy donors. Trimming removed 5 bases from V and 1 base from J, with 12 bases in between. Germline CDR1 is MNHNS and CDR2 is SASEGT. The CDR3 totals 15 residues. The primer mix had 60 Vbeta and 13 Jbeta primers. Per the original data handling: Later analysis identified tens of millions of unique TCR beta chains, 10 million to 12 million shared. TCRdb's table, derived via immunoSEQ multiplex PCR, lists solely in-frame clones and lacks some. The V and J calls and clone size come from that table; D and trimming were worked out from the DNA. The top ten clones hold roughly a tenth of a sample with approximately 110,000 clones, roughly 70% of them seen once.

Sequencing was performed on PBMCs. This sequence was found in a man aged 40-50 years in good health and CMV-seropositive. The J gene is TRBJ1-3, the V gene TRBV6-1, with D possibly being TRBD1 (6 bases). The CDR3 DNA reads TGTGCCAGCAGTACAGGGCGAAGTTCTGGAAACACCATATATTTT. It codes for CASSTGRSSGNTIYF.